This TCR beta chain was sequenced for a study of blood T cell repertoires in COVID-19. The wider study: Spain, Italy and the United States supplied samples that represented acute and convalescent COVID-19. PBMCs, B-cell-depleted T cells, or T cells provided the cDNA or gDNA that made up the material.

In its sample, this clone was seen once. CDR3 length: 18 amino acids. Germline CDR1 ENHRY, CDR2 SYGVKD. V lost 6 bases and J lost 8; bases outside the gene matches: 20. Study processing details: Amplification of reference gene primers provided the estimated nucleated cell counts. Sequencing used immunoSEQ multiplex PCR; TCRdb keeps in-frame clones, though not all of them. Clonal size and the V and J genes are those of that table, whereas D and trimming came from the DNA. The table has around 250,000 clones, roughly 86% seen once. This chain links TRBV10-3 with TRBJ2-1; TRBD2 matches at 9 bases. The specimen was peripheral blood. This TCR came from a man aged 18 to 30 with active or convalescent COVID-19. DNA for the CDR3: TGTGCCATCAGCCCCAGTCGCGGGAGGGCCCGGGGGGGCGATGAGCAGTTCTTC. It encodes CAISPSRGRARGGDEQFF.